The source of this T cell receptor beta chain is a study of T cell responses to AZD1222 COVID-19 vaccine listed by TCRdb under 2021. At the level of the whole study: AZD1222 recipients with second doses at about 4 weeks or about 12 weeks were pooled, because spike-specific TCR depth and breadth did not differ between schedules. A total of about 250 trial participants underwent TCR sequencing, of whom about 210 had received two doses of AZD1222 and around 26 had received two doses of the MenACWY control vaccine. Trial participants were enrolled by age into 18-55, 56-69 and 70-plus year subgroups, with 148, 28 and 57 TCR-sequenced participants respectively. What the work shows at the level of the full study, not this receptor alone: After two AZD1222 doses, spike-specific TCR breadth and depth were significantly higher than at day 0 and than in MenACWY recipients. Reportedly, almost half of the unique spike-specific TCRs recognized epitopes lying outside the regions that are mutated in the B.1.351 and B.1.1.7 variants. Participants were mostly white British, with more females than males. The authors suggested clonal diversity may have been underestimated. The whole spike protein was spanned by vaccine-associated CD4 TCRs, and dominant responses were seen in regions 160-218 and 743-854. Because no day 14 peak-response samples were available, the repertoires could be characterized only after the peak T cell response. Only five to seven AZD1222 recipients were SARS-CoV-2 seropositive at baseline, limiting conclusions about previously exposed vaccinees. In the small 56-69-year group, the increase in depth fell short of significance, most likely because of low power.

CDR1 and CDR2, per the germline V gene, are SGHRS and YFSETQ. There are 13 amino acids in the CDR3, from cysteine to phenylalanine inclusive. CDR3 DNA is the only sequence kept; it has 39 bases, read in frame from the first base. From V the trimming removes 7 bases and from J it removes 9 bases, while the gene matches leave 8 bases of the junction unaccounted for. In light of the paper, this sample's time point label describes: baseline before first vaccination. The vaccinee samples were drawn from two UK trials, COV001 and COV002, one of which was a single-blind randomized controlled phase 2/3 trial testing AZD1222 (ChAdOx1 nCoV-19) in healthy adults. For TCRbeta chain sequencing, PBMC samples were collected from trial participants at day 0 and at day 28 after the second dose. About this clone: Its antigen is still unknown. The input lacks base qualities; no much larger clone sits a single base away.

The CDR3 regions of human TCRbeta chains were subjected to immunosequencing. In the source study's methods: TCRs in the repertoires were matched against a reference library of SARS-CoV-2-specific TCRs that had been generated with the MIRA antigen-specificity platform. Breadth meant the fraction of unique TCRs that were SARS-CoV-2-associated, whereas depth meant the fraction of total T cells that were SARS-CoV-2-associated. Each spike-specific TCR was assigned to its reactive spike region and to a CD4 or CD8 class using the MIRA data. Log10-transformed breadth and depth values were compared by one-way ANOVA with Sidak's multiple comparisons tests. TCRdb retrieved this table from immuneACCESS and kept in-frame rearrangements only. Not all clones are present; in checked studies, unresolved V genes account for under half, and no reason is known for the remainder. The V and J calls and clone size were taken over from that table, and D and trimming were inferred from the DNA. This sample holds tens of thousands of clones; over 85% were observed only once. Of the sample, roughly 4.2% falls within the top ten clones.

The V gene is TRBV5-1 and the J gene is TRBJ2-1; 9 nucleotides in the junction match TRBD1. The TCR originated in an adult in good health. The material sequenced was peripheral blood, taken on day 0 of AZD1222 vaccination. The CDR3 protein is CASDPTGGGEQFF. The nucleotide sequence is given as TGCGCCAGCGACCCTACAGGGGGCGGTGAGCAGTTCTTC.